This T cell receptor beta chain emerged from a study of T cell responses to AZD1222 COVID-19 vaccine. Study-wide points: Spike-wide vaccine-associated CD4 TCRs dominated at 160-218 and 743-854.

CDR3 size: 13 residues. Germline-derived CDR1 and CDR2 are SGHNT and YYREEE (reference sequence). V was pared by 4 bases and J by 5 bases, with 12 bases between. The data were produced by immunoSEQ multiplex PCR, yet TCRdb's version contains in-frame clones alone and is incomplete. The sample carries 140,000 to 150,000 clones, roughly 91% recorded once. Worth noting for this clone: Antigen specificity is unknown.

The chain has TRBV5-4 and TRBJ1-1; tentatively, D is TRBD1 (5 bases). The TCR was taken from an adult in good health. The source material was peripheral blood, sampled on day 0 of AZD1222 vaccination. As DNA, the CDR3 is TGTGCCAGCAGCGGAGGGGTACAGACTGAAGCTTTCTTT. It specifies CASSGGVQTEAFF.